This T cell receptor (beta chain) was sequenced in a study of blood T cells in healthy people across ages. This CDR3 has 10 amino acids. The V and J ends lost 3 bases and 8 bases respectively, with 5 bases between them. Germline CDR1 reads DFQATT; CDR2 reads SNEGSKA (reference sequence). The donors, aged roughly 6 to 95, were healthy Caucasians from Russia. On this clonotype: What it recognizes is unknown.

Study-level points and caveats: Among long-lived donors, naive CD4+ cells were more numerous and diversity higher than in aged donors.

Combining a sample-barcoded 5' primer with a J-beta primer mix, a second PCR ran for 7 to 11 cycles. Each sample yielded at least 3 million CDR3-containing paired-end reads. TCRdb fed the 5' RACE reads into MiXCR, producing one record per CDR3 protein. The repertoire consists of 700,000 to 950,000 distinct CDR3 sequences, with roughly 44% occurring once and the leading ten covering more than 20%. Sequenced: blood. The clonotype originates from a woman aged 55-69 years in good health. The rearrangement links TRBV20-1 to TRBJ2-1, with D unclear. The CDR3 reads CSASEHEQFF. The CDR3 coding sequence is TGCAGTGCTAGTGAACATGAGCAGTTCTTC.